The 22 T cell receptor beta chains below were found in one sample sequenced in a study of blood T cell repertoires in COVID-19. TCRdb's copy holds only in-frame clones and misses some; the assay was immunoSEQ multiplex PCR. There are 100,000 to 150,000 clones in the sample; 70% to 90% occur only once, and 10% lies in the top ten. Sequenced sample: peripheral blood. Receptor source: a man aged 45-65 years with acute or convalescent COVID-19.

This chain links TRBV5-1 with TRBJ2-5; 8 nucleotides line up with TRBD2. Germline values: CDR1 SGHRS, CDR2 YFSETQ. The CDR3 loop spans 16 amino acids. J gave up 2 bases and V 5 bases, and 11 bases lay outside the gene matches. The CDR3 reads CASRGGASGYQETQYF. The CDR3 region has the DNA TGCGCCAGCAGGGGCGGTGCTAGCGGGTATCAAGAGACCCAGTACTTC.

The rearrangement links TRBV10-3 to TRBJ1-4, with D possibly being TRBD1 (6 bases). The V and J ends lost 6 bases and 8 bases respectively, with 10 bases between them. Germline CDR1 reads ENHRY; CDR2 reads SYGVKD. The CDR3 has 12 residues. DNA for the CDR3: TGTGCCATCAGGGATGGGGGCGAAAAACTGTTTTTT. Translated, it gives CAIRDGGEKLFF.

The V gene is TRBV3-1 (or the pseudogene TRBV3-2), the J gene TRBJ1-1, with unresolved D. The CDR3 totals 16 residues. Germline V gene lookup returns CDR1 LGHDT and CDR2 YNNKEL (reference sequence). With 4 bases removed from V and 1 base from J, the gap between germline ends came to 16 bases. The DNA for the CDR3 is TGTGCCAGCAGCCCACGAGACTCCACACCGAACACTGAAGCTTTCTTT. Its translation: CASSPRDSTPNTEAFF.

To note about this clone: This sample also contains other DNA sequences that code for the same CDR3. The chain has TRBV4-1 and TRBJ1-3, with TRBD1 matching over 10 bases. Germline V gene data show CDR1 as MGHRA and CDR2 as YSYEKL. The trim removed 3 bases at V and 8 bases at J, leaving 13 bases unmatched. This CDR3 region has 17 residues. CDR3 loop: CASSHPGGTGVGDTIYF. DNA of the CDR3: TGCGCCAGCAGCCACCCTGGTGGGACAGGGGTCGGAGACACCATATATTTT.

A single count supports this clone. The chain uses TRBV9 and TRBJ1-1; D is unclear. CDR3 size: 14 residues. Between the trimmed V and J ends, which lost 0 bases and 0 bases, there was a span of 6 bases. CDR1 and CDR2 (germline): SGDLS, YYNGEE. The CDR3 here is CASSVGGMNTEAFF. DNA of the CDR3: TGTGCCAGCAGCGTAGGTGGCATGAACACTGAAGCTTTCTTT.

This clone was detected once. The V and J genes are TRBV5-1 and TRBJ1-2; D perhaps matches TRBD1 (6 bases). Germline V CDR1 and CDR2: SGHRS, YFSETQ. Trimming removed 2 bases at V and 8 bases at J, with 19 bases between. CDR3 length equals 15 residues. The CDR3 DNA sequence: TGCGCCAGCAGCTTACAGGGAATGGGCTCTGACGGCTACACCTTC. Translated, it gives CASSLQGMGSDGYTF. The entire variable domain, with the rest obtained from reference TRBV5-1 and TRBJ1-2, is as follows: KAGVTQTPRYLIKTRGQQVTLSCSPISGHRSVSWYQQTPGQGLQFLFEYFSETQRNKGNFPGRFSGRQFSNSRSEMNVSTLELGDSALYLCASSLQGMGSDGYTFGSGTRLTVV.

This clone was seen just once. This chain connects TRBV5-1 to TRBJ2-1; 9 positions match TRBD2. The CDR3 runs 14 residues. CDR1 and CDR2 from the germline V gene are SGHRS and YFSETQ. V dropped 0 bases and J dropped 5; count of bases not matched to a gene: 0. The CDR3 sequence: CASSLGLADNEQFF. The CDR3 region has the DNA TGCGCCAGCAGCTTGGGACTAGCGGACAATGAGCAGTTCTTC.

The chain links TRBV7-2 to TRBJ2-2; TRBD2 matches 9 bases. Germline-derived CDR1 and CDR2 are SGHTA and FQGNSA. With 4 bases clipped from V and 2 bases from J, the junction kept 5 bases outside the gene matches. The CDR3 is 16 amino acids. The DNA of the CDR3 is TGTGCCAGCAGCTCCCCGGGACTAGCAAACACCGGGGAGCTGTTTTTT. Its protein product is CASSSPGLANTGELFF.

V usage is TRBV7-2 and J usage is TRBJ1-5; D may be TRBD1 (5 bases). The CDR3 has 14 amino acids. The germline gives CDR1 SGHTA, CDR2 FQGNSA. V was shortened by 2 bases and J by 4 bases, with 9 bases between the two germline ends. The CDR3 sequence is CASSLNRQNQPQHF. The CDR3 DNA follows: TGTGCCAGCAGCTTAAACAGGCAGAATCAGCCCCAGCATTTT.

This clone was picked up one time. J is TRBJ1-6 and V is TRBV7-9; D is possibly TRBD1 (6 bases). Germline-derived CDR1 and CDR2 are SEHNR and FQNEAQ (reference sequence). V lost 6 bases, J lost 0 bases, and 15 bases lay in between. The CDR3 is 17 residues long. This chain's CDR3 is CASSFGDTSSYNSPLHF. The CDR3 DNA sequence: TGTGCCAGCAGTTTTGGGGACACGAGCTCCTATAATTCACCCCTCCACTTT.

The V gene is TRBV19, the J gene TRBJ1-6, with TRBD1 identical over 7 bases. This CDR3 spans 14 amino acids. V shed 3 bases and J 10 bases; nucleotides not matched to a gene: 6. CDR1 LNHDA and CDR2 SQIVND come from the germline V gene (reference sequence). DNA for the CDR3: TGTGCCAGTAGTATTCAGGGGGATTACTCACCCCTCCACTTT. Translated: CASSIQGDYSPLHF.

J is TRBJ2-1 and V is TRBV28; D not resolved. The CDR3 extends over 12 amino acids. Trimming removed 3 bases from V and 7 bases from J, with 7 bases in between. The germline V gene has CDR1 MDHEN and CDR2 SYDVKM. CDR3 residues: CASSFLLNEQFF. The CDR3 DNA is TGTGCCAGCAGTTTTCTCCTTAATGAGCAGTTCTTC.

The chain couples TRBV18 to TRBJ1-5, with a weak D call TRBD1 (5 bases). The CDR3 runs to 12 residues. The germline gives CDR1 KGHSH, CDR2 LQKENI. Deletions cut 5 bases from V and 9 bases from J, with 11 bases between. CDR3 nucleotides: TGTGCCAGCTCATCCCAGGGTTGGCCCCAGCATTTT. Translation gives CASSSQGWPQHF.

This clone was seen a single time. V usage is TRBV9 and J usage is TRBJ1-4, with TRBD1 as a possible D gene (5 bases). The V gene's germline CDR1 is SGDLS and CDR2 YYNGEE. V gave up 10 bases and J gave up 6 bases, with 13 bases separating them. The CDR3 is made up of 12 amino acids. This chain's CDR3 is CASGGVDEKLFF. DNA of the CDR3: TGTGCCTCGGGAGGGGTGGATGAAAAACTGTTTTTT.

V is TRBV3-1 (or the pseudogene TRBV3-2) and J is TRBJ2-7; D is undetermined. The germline CDR1 and CDR2 sequences are LGHDT and YNNKEL (reference sequence). V was cut by 2 bases and J by 5 bases, with 4 bases left in between. This CDR3 has 11 amino acids. The CDR3 sequence is CASSQIDEQYF. As DNA, the CDR3 is TGTGCCAGCAGCCAAATCGACGAGCAGTACTTC.

The chain has TRBV9 and TRBJ1-6; 9 bases map to TRBD1. Germline V gene data show CDR1 as SGDLS and CDR2 as YYNGEE. The V segment lost 3 bases and the J segment 9 bases; nucleotides outside the gene matches: 4. This CDR3 region has 14 residues. The CDR3: CASSAGTGFSPLHF. The CDR3 region has the DNA TGTGCCAGCAGCGCCGGGACAGGGTTTTCACCCCTCCACTTT. Together with reference TRBV9 and TRBJ1-6, the CDR3 gives the full variable domain: DSGVTQTPKHLITATGQRVTLRCSPRSGDLSVYWYQQSLDQGLQFLIQYYNGEERAKGNILERFSAQQFPDLHSELNLSSLELGDSALYFCASSAGTGFSPLHFGNGTRLTVT.

This clone appeared a single time. V and J are TRBV24-1 and TRBJ1-1; no definite D call. The CDR3 is 13 residues long. The germline V gene has CDR1 KGHDR and CDR2 SFDVKD. Trimming pared 4 bases from V and 4 bases from J, leaving 9 bases between. The chain's CDR3 is CATSEAGGTEAFF. The CDR3 nucleotides read TGTGCCACCAGTGAGGCCGGCGGCACTGAAGCTTTCTTT.

The chain uses TRBV5-1 and TRBJ2-5; 11 nucleotides line up with TRBD1. CDR3 size: 15 residues. V shed 3 bases and J 5 bases; nucleotides not matched to a gene: 6. CDR1 is SGHRS, CDR2 YFSETQ, per germline. The CDR3 loop is CASSSGQGARETQYF. The CDR3 coding sequence is TGCGCCAGCAGCTCCGGACAGGGGGCAAGGGAGACCCAGTACTTC.

The V gene is TRBV10-3, the J gene TRBJ1-5; D is undetermined. Germline CDR1 is ENHRY and CDR2 is SYGVKD. Trimming took off 2 bases at V and 5 bases at J, with 10 bases between the two ends. CDR3 length: 14 residues. This chain's CDR3 is CAISERAGDQPQHF. The CDR3 DNA sequence: TGTGCCATCAGTGAGCGGGCCGGGGATCAGCCCCAGCATTTT.

J is TRBJ2-5 and V is TRBV6-6; 12 positions agree with TRBD2. Losses at the gene ends were 8 bases for V and 5 bases for J; bases not matched to a gene: 6. Germline values: CDR1 MNHNY, CDR2 SVGAGI (reference sequence). The CDR3 is 14 amino acids. The DNA of the CDR3 is TGTGCCAGCCGAGCTAGCGGGGGGGCGGAGACCCAGTACTTC. As protein: CASRASGGAETQYF.

This clone was picked up a small number of times. The chain recombines TRBV10-3 with TRBJ2-1; TRBD1 is a possible D gene (5 bases). The CDR3 is made up of 13 amino acids. V lost 11 bases and J 4 bases, leaving 15 bases between the germline ends. Germline V gene sequence: CDR1 ENHRY, CDR2 SYGVKD. The CDR3 coding sequence is TGTGCCTCCTCGACAGAAAATTACAATGAGCAGTTCTTC. It yields the protein CASSTENYNEQFF.

The chain links TRBV2 to TRBJ1-1; D unresolved. The V and J ends lost 7 bases and 0 bases respectively, with 9 bases between them. Germline lookup yields CDR1 SNHLY and CDR2 FYNNEI. The CDR3 is made up of 13 amino acids. The CDR3 is CASTPIVNTEAFF. The CDR3, as DNA: TGTGCCAGCACCCCTATTGTGAACACTGAAGCTTTCTTT.